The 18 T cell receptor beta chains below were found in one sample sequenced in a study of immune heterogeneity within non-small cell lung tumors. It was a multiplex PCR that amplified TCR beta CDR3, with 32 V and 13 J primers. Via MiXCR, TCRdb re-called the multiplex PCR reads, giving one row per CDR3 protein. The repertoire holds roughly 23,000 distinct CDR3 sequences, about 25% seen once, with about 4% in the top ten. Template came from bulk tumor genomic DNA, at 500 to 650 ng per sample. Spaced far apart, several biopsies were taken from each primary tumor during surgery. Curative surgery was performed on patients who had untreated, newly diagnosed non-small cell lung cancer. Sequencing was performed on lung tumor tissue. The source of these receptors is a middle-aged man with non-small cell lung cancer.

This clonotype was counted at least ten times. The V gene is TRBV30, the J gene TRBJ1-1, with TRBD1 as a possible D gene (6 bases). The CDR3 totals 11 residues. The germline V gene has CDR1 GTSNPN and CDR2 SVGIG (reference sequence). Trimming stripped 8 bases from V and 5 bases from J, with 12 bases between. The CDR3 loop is CAGLTGTEAFF. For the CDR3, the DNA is TGTGCCGGATTAACAGGGACTGAAGCTTTCTTT. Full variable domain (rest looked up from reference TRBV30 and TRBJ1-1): SQTIHQWPATLVQPVGSPLSLECTVEGTSNPNLYWYRQAAGRGLQLLFYSVGIGQISSEVPQNLSASRPQDRQFILSSKKLLLSDSGFYLCAGLTGTEAFFGQGTRLTVV.

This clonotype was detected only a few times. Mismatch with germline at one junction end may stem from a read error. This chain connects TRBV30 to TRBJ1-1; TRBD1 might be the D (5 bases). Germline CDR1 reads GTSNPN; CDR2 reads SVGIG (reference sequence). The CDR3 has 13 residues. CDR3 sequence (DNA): TGTTCCTGGAGTAAACAGGAGAACACTGAAGCTTTCTTT. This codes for CSWSKQENTEAFF.

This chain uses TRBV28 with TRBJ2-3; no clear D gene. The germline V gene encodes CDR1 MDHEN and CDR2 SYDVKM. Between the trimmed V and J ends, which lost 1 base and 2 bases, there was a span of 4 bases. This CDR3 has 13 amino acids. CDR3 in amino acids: CASSLYDTDTQYF. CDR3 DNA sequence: TGTGCCAGCAGTTTATACGACACAGATACGCAGTATTTT.

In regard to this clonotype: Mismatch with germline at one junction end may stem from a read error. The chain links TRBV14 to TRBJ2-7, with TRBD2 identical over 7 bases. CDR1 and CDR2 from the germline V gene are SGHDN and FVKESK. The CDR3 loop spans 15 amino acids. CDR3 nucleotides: TGTGCCAGCAGCTCTCTGGGGGGGAGCTCCTGCGAGCAGTACTTC. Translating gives CASSSLGGSSCEQYF.

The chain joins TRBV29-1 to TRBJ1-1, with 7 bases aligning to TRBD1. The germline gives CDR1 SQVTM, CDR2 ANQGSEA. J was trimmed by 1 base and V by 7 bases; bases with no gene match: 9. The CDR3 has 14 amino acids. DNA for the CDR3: TGCAGCGCGAACAGGGGCCACCAGAACACTGAAGCTTTCTTT. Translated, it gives CSANRGHQNTEAFF. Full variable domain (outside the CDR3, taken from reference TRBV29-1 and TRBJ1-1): SAVISQKPSRDICQRGTSLTIQCQVDSQVTMMFWYRQQPGQSLTLIATANQGSEATYESGFVIDKFPISRPNLTFSTLTVSNMSPEDSSIYLCSANRGHQNTEAFFGQGTRLTVV.

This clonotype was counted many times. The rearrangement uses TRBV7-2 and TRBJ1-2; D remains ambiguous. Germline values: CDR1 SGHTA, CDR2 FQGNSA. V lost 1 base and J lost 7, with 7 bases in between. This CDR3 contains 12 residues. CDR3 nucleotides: TGTGCCAGCAGCTTAGATACTGCTGGCTACACCTTC. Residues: CASSLDTAGYTF.

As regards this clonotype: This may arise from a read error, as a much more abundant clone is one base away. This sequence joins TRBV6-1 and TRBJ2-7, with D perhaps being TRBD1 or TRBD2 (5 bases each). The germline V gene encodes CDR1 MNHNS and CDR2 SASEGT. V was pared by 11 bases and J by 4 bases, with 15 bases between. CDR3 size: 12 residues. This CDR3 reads CAGRSGPYEQYF. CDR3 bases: TGTGCCGGCCGGTCGGGGCCTTACGAGCAGTACTTC.

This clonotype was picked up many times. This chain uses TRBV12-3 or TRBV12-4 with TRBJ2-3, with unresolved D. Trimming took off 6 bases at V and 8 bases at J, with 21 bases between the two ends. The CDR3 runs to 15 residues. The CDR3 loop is CASRSATRASGTQYF. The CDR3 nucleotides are TGTGCCAGCAGGTCGGCCACTCGGGCGTCGGGTACGCAGTATTTT.

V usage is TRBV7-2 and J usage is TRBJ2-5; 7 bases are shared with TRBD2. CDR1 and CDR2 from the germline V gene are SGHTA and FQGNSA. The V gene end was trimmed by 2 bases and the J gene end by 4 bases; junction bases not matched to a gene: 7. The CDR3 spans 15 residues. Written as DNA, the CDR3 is TGTGCCAGCAGCTTATCCAAGGGAGGGGTAGAGACCCAGTACTTC. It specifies CASSLSKGGVETQYF.

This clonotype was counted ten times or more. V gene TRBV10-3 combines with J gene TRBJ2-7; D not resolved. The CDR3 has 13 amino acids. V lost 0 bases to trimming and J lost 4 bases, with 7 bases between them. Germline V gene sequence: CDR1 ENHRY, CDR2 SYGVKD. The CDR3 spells CAISESYTYEQYF. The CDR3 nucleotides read TGTGCCATCAGTGAGTCGTACACGTACGAGCAGTACTTC.

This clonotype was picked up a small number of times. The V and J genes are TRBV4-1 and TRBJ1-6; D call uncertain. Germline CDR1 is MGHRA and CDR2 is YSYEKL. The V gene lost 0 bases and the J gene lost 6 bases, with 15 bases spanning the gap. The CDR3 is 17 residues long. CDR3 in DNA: TGCGCCAGCAGCCAAGAGAGTCGACCAGAGGGTAATTCACCCCTCCACTTT. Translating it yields CASSQESRPEGNSPLHF.

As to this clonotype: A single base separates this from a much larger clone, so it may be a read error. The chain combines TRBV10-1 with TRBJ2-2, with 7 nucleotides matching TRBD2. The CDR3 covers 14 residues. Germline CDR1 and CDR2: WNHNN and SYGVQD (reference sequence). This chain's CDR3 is CGSSESGGTGELFF. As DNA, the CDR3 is TGCGGCAGCAGTGAGTCGGGGGGCACCGGGGAGCTGTTTTTT.

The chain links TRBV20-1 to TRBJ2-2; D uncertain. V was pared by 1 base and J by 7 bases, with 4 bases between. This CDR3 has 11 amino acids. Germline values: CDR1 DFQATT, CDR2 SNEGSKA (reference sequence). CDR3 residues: CSARGGGELFF. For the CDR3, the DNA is TGCAGTGCTAGAGGGGGCGGGGAGCTGTTTTTT.

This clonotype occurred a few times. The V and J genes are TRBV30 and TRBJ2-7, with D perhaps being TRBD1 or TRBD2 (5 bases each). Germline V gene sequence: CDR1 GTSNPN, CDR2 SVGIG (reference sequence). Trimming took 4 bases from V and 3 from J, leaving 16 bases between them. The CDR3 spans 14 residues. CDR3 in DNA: TGTGCCTGGACACCGCCGGGACGGGACTACGAGCAGTACTTC. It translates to CAWTPPGRDYEQYF.

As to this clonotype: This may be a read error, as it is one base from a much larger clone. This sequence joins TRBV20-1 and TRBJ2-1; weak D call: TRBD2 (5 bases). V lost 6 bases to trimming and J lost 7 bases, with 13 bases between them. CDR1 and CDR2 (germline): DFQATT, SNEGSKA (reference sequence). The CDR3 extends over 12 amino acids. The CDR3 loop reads CSATWWENEQFF. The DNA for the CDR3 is TGCAGTGCAACCTGGTGGGAGAATGAGCAGTTCTTC.

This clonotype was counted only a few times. The CDR3 here is CASSPPRSGSLNEQFF. The CDR3 DNA is TGTGCCAGCTCACCACCGCGGAGCGGGAGTTTAAATGAGCAGTTCTTC. The gene calls are TRBV18 and TRBJ2-1, with TRBD2 matching 8 bases. Trimming removed 0 bases from V and 7 bases from J; junction bases left unmatched: 8. The CDR3 length is 16 residues. The germline V gene has CDR1 KGHSH and CDR2 LQKENI.

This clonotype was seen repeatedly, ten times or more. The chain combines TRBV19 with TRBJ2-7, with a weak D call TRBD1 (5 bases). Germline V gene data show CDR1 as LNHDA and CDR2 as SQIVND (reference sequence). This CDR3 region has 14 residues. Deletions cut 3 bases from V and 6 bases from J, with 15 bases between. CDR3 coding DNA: TGTGCCAGTAGTATGAACAGGAACTCGGTCGAGCAGTACTTC. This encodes CASSMNRNSVEQYF.

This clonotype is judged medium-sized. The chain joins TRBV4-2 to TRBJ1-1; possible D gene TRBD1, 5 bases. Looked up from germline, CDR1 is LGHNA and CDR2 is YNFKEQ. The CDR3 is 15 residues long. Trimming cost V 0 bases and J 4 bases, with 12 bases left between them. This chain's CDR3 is CASSQEAMGTTEAFF. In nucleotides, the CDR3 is TGTGCCAGCAGCCAAGAGGCTATGGGGACCACTGAAGCTTTCTTT.